This T cell receptor beta chain was captured in a study of T-cell memory formation after mild COVID-19. CDR3 length: 19 amino acids. Germline CDR1 ENHRY, CDR2 SYGVKD. V dropped 4 bases and J dropped 0; count of bases not matched to a gene: 13. This clonotype has only a few counts. A single record per CDR3 protein comes from TCRdb applying MiXCR to the 5' RACE reads. The sample lists about 55,000 distinct CDR3 sequences; about 30% were seen once. The source material was PBMCs or a T cell subset sorted from them (not recorded which). The rearrangement links TRBV10-3 to TRBJ2-5, with 11 bases lining up with TRBD1. This TCR was sampled from a young man who had mild COVID-19 (a few samples of this study predate the infection). Cell type and time point are not known. CDR3 residues: CAISATGTGGNLDQETQYF. DNA of the CDR3: TGTGCCATCAGTGCCACCGGGACAGGGGGTAATTTGGACCAAGAGACCCAGTACTTC.